This TCR beta chain appears in the sequencing data of a study of cytomegalovirus exposure and HLA in healthy donors. Study as a whole: Counted in an early data release were roughly 87 million unique TCRs from HLA-typed donors.

A note on this clone: Its antigen remains unidentified.

The CDR3 is 14 amino acids. Deletions cut 6 bases from V and 8 bases from J, with 16 bases between. Germline V lookup: CDR1 LNHDA, CDR2 SQIVND (reference sequence). Vbeta (60) and Jbeta (13) primers were used in the PCR. TCRdb's copy holds only in-frame clones and misses some; the assay was immunoSEQ multiplex PCR. The sample comprises some 140,000 clones, approximately 74% of which are singletons, and around 1.9% rests with the top ten. Study-wide results and limits: Previous analysis showed most TCR beta V segments were productive about 90% or about 30% of the time. Per a later analysis, fewer than 20,000 TCR beta sequences showed association with HLA alleles at 0.05 false discovery rate.

The V call is TRBV19, the J call TRBJ1-4; maybe TRBD1 (6 bases). What was sequenced was PBMCs. This receptor was identified in a man aged 25-45 years in good health and CMV-seronegative. CDR3 nucleotides: TGTGCCAGTAGGGCGGTTCTCAGGGGCGAAAAACTGTTTTTT. Its translation is CASRAVLRGEKLFF.